This T cell receptor (beta chain) was sequenced in a study of T-cell reconstitution after alpha-beta-depleted transplantation in children. General observations from the study: Elevated TCRbeta diversity at day 60 was traced, in some patients, to surviving recipient T cells and thymic progenitors. Expanded graft clones, several hundred of them, were reportedly the source of alpha-beta T cells about two months after transplant. T-cell counts and diversity at one year following transplant were attributed mainly to newly produced T cells.

Unique molecular identifiers featured in how the TCRbeta library was prepared. MiXCR, applied by TCRdb to the PCR reads, yields one record per CDR3 protein. The sample shows 490,000 or so distinct CDR3 sequences, about 11% of them seen only once. Germline V gives CDR1 SQVTM, CDR2 ANQGSEA. V was shortened by 4 bases and J by 0 bases, with 9 bases between the two germline ends. This CDR3 has 13 residues. This clonotype was seen many times. Its matching antigen is unknown. The J gene is TRBJ1-1, the V gene TRBV29-1, with D hard to call. The input for sequencing was PBMCs, taken before TCRalphabeta/CD19-depleted stem cell transplant. The origin of this receptor is a child younger than 10 with inherited bone marrow failure, due to receive a stem cell transplant. The CDR3 region has the DNA TGCAGCGTTGTGGGTAGATTGAACACTGAAGCTTTCTTT. Protein product: CSVVGRLNTEAFF.